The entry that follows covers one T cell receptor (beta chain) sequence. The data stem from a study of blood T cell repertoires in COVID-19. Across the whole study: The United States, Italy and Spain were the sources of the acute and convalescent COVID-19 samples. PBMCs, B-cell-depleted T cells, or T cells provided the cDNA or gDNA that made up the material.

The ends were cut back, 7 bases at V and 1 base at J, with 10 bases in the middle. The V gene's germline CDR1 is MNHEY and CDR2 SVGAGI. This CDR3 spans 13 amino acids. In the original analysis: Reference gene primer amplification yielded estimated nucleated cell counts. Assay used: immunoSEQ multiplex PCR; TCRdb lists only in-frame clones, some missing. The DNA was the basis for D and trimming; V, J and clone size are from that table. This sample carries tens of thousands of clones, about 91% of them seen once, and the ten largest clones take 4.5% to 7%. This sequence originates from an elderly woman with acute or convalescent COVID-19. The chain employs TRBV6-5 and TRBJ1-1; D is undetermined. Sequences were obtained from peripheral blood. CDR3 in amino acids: CASTPPGNTEAFF. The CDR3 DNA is TGTGCCAGCACTCCTCCGGGGAACACTGAAGCTTTCTTT.